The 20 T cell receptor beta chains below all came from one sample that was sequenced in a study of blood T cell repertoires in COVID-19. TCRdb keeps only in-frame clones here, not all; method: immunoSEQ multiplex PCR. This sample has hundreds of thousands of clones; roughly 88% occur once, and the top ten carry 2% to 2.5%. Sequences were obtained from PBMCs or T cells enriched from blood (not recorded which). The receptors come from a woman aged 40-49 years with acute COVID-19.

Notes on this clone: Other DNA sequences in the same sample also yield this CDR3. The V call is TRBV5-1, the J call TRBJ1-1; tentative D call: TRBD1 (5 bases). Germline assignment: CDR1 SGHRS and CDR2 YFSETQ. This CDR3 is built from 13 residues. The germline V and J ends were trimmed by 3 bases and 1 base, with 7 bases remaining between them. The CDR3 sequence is CASSSTGNTEAFF. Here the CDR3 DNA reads TGCGCCAGCAGCTCCACAGGGAACACTGAAGCTTTCTTT.

CDR3 in amino acids: CASSKVSSYNEQFF. The DNA for the CDR3 is TGTGCCAGTAGTAAAGTTAGCTCCTACAATGAGCAGTTCTTC. The V and J genes are TRBV19 and TRBJ2-1, with unresolved D. CDR1 is LNHDA and CDR2 is SQIVND in the germline V gene (reference sequence). CDR3 length equals 14 residues. V lost 4 bases and J lost 0, with 7 bases in between. Combining the CDR3 with reference TRBV19 and TRBJ2-1 gives the whole variable domain DGGITQSPKYLFRKEGQNVTLSCEQNLNHDAMYWYRQDPGQGLRLIYYSQIVNDFQKGDIAEGYSVSREKKESFPLTVTSAQKNPTAFYLCASSKVSSYNEQFFGPGTRLTVL.

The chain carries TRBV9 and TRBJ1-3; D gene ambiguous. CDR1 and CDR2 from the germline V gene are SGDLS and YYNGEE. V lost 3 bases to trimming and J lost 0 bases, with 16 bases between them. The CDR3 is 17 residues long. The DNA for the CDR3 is TGTGCCAGCAGCGCCCCGAGAGTCGCGGGCTCTGGAAACACCATATATTTT. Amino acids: CASSAPRVAGSGNTIYF.

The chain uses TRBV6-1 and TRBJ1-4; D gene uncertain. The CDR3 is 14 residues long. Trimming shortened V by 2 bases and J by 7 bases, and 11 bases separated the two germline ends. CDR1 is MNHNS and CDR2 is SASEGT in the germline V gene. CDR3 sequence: CASSEMRFPEKLFF. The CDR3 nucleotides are TGTGCCAGCAGTGAAATGAGGTTCCCTGAAAAACTGTTTTTT.

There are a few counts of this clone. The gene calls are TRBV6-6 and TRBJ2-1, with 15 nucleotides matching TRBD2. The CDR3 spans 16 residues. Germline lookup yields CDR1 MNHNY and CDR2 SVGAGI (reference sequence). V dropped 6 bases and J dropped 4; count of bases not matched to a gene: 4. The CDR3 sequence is CASRIGTSGGYNEQFF. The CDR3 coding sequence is TGTGCCAGCAGGATCGGGACTAGCGGGGGGTACAATGAGCAGTTCTTC.

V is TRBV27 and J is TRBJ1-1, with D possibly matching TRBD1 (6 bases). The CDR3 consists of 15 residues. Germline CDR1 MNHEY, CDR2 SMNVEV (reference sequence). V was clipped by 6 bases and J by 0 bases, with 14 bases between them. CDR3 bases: TGTGCCAGCAGACGTACGACAGGAATGAACACTGAAGCTTTCTTT. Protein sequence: CASRRTTGMNTEAFF.

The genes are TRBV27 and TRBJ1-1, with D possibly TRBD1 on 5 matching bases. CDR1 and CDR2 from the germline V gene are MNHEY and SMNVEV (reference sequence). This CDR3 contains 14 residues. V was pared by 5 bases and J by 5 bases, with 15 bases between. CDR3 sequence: CASSRRRGETEAFF. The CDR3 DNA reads TGTGCCAGCAGTCGACGACGGGGGGAGACTGAAGCTTTCTTT.

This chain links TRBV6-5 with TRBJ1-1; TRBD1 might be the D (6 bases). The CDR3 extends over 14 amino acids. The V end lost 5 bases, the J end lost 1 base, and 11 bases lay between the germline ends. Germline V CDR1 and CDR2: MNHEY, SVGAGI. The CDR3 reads CASSPNRENTEAFF. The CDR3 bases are TGTGCCAGCAGTCCAAACAGGGAGAACACTGAAGCTTTCTTT.

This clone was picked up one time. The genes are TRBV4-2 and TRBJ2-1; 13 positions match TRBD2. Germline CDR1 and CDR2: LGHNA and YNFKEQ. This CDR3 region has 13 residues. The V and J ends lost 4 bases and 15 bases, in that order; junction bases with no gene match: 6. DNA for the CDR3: TGTGCCAGCAGCCGCCCGGGACTAGCGGGGTCGTTCTTC. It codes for CASSRPGLAGSFF.

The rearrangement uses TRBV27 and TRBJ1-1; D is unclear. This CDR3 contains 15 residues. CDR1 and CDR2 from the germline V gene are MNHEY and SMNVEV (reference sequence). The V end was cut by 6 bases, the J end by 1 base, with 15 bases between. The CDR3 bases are TGTGCCAGCAGCATTACCCTGGCCTCGAACACTGAAGCTTTCTTT. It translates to CASSITLASNTEAFF.

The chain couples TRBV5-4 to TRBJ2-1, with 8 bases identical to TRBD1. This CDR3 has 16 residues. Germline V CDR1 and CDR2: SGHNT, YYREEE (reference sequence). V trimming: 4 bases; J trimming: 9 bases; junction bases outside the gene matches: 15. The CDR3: CASSRDGQGGLAEQFF. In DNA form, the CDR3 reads TGTGCCAGCAGCCGTGATGGACAGGGTGGTTTGGCTGAGCAGTTCTTC.

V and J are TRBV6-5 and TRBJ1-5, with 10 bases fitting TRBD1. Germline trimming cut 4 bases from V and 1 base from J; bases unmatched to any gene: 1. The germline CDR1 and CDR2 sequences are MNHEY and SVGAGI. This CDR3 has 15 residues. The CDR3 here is CASSSTGGSNQPQHF. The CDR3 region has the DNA TGTGCCAGCAGTTCGACAGGGGGCAGCAATCAGCCCCAGCATTTT.

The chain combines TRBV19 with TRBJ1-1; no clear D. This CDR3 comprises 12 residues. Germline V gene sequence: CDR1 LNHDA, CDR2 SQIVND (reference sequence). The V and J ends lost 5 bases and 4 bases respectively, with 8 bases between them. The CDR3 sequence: CASSFGSTEAFF. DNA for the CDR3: TGTGCCAGTAGTTTCGGGAGCACTGAAGCTTTCTTT.

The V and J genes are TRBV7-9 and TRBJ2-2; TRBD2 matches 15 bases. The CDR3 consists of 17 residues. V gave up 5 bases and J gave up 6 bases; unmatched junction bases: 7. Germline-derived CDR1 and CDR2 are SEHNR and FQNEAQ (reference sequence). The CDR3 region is CASSPRTSGGAAGELFF. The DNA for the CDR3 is TGTGCCAGCAGCCCCCGGACTAGCGGGGGGGCTGCCGGGGAGCTGTTTTTT.

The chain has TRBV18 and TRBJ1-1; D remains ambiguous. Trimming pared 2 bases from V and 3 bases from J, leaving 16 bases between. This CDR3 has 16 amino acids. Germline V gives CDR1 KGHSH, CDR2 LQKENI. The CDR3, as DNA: TGTGCCAGCTCACCAGTTGCCGGGAGGAGGGACACTGAAGCTTTCTTT. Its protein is CASSPVAGRRDTEAFF.

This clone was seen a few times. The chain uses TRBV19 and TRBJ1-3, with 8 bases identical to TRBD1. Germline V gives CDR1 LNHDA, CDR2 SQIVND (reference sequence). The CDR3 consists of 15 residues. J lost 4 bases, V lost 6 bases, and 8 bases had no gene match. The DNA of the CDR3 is TGTGCCAGTAGAACAACTGGACAGGGCGGAAACACCATATATTTT. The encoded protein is CASRTTGQGGNTIYF.

The CDR3 DNA is TGTGCCAGGGGTACAGGGGGGAATCAGCCCCAGCATTTT. Amino acids: CARGTGGNQPQHF. J is TRBJ1-5 and V is TRBV6-5; 8 positions agree with TRBD1. Unmatched junction bases numbered 5, after V lost 9 bases and J lost 4 bases. CDR1 is MNHEY and CDR2 is SVGAGI in the germline V gene. The length of the CDR3 is 13 residues.

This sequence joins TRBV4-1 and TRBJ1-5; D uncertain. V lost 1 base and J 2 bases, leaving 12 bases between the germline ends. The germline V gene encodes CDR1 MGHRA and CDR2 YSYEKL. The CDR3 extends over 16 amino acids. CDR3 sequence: CASSQGLWGGNQPQHF. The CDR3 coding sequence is TGCGCCAGCAGCCAAGGACTGTGGGGAGGCAATCAGCCCCAGCATTTT.

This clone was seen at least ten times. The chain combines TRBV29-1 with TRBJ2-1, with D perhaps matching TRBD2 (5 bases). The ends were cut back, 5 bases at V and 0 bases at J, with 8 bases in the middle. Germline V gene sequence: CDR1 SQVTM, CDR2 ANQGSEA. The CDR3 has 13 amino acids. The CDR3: CSVQGLSYNEQFF. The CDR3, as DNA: TGCAGCGTTCAAGGACTCTCCTACAATGAGCAGTTCTTC.

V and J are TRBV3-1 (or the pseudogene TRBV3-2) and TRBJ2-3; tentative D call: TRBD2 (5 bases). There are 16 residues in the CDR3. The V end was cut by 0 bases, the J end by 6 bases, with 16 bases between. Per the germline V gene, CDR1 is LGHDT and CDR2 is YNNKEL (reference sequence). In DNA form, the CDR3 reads TGTGCCAGCAGCCAAGATCTACGGGGAGCATTTGATACGCAGTATTTT. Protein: CASSQDLRGAFDTQYF.